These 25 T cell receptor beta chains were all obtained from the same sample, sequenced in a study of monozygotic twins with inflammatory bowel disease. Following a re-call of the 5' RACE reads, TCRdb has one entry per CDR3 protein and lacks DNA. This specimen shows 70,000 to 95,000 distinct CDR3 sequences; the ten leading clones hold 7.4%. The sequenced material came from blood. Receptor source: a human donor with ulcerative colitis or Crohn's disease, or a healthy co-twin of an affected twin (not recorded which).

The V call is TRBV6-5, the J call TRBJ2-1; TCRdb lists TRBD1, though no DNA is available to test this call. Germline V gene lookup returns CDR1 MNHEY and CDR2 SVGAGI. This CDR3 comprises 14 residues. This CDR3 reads CASSYRPGYNEQFF.

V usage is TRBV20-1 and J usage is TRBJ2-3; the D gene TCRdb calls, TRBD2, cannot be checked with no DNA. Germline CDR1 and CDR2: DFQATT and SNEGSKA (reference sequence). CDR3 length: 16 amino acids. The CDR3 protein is CSAGPGLAGGGDTQYF.

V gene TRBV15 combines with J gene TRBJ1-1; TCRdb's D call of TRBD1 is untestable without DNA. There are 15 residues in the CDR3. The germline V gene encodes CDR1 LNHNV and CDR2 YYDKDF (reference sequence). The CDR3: CATSRDRQPNTEAFF.

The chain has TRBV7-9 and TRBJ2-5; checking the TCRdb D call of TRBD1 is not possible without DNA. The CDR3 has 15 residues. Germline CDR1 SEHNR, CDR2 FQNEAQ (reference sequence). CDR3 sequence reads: CASSGEGTARETQYF.

CDR3: CASSLRSGRGETQYF. The rearrangement links TRBV7-3 to TRBJ2-5; TCRdb reports TRBD1, a call that lacks DNA to check it against. The CDR3 runs to 15 residues. Germline V CDR1 and CDR2: SGHTA, FQGTGA. Variable domain in full (rest from reference TRBV7-3 and TRBJ2-5): GAGVSQTPSNKVTEKGKYVELRCDPISGHTALYWYRQSLGQGPEFLIYFQGTGAADDSGLPNDRFFAVRPEGSVSTLKIQRTERGDSAVYLCASSLRSGRGETQYFGPGTRLLVL.

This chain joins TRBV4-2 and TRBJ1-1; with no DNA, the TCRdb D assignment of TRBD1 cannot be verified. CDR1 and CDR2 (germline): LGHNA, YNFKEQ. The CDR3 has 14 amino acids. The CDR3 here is CASSRPGSNTEAFF.

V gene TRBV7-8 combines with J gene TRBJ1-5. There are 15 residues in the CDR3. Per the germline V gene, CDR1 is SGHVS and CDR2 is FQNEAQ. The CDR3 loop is CASSPWGASNQPQHF.

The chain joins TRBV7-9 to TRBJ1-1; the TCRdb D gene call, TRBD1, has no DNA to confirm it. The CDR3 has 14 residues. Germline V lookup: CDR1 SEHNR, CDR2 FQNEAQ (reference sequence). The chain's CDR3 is CASSFSGMNTEAFF. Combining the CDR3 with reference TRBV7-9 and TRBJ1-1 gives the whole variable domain DTGVSQNPRHKITKRGQNVTFRCDPISEHNRLYWYRQTLGQGPEFLTYFQNEAQLEKSRLLSDRFSAERPKGSFSTLEIQRTEQGDSAMYLCASSFSGMNTEAFFGQGTRLTVV.

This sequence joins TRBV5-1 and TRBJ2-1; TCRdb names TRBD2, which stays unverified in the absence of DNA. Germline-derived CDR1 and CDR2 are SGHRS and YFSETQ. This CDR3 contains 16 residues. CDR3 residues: CASSPGTSGFYNEQFF.

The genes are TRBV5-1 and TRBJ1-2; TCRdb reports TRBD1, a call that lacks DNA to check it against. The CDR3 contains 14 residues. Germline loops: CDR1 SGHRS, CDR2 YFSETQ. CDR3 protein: CASSSDGGNYGYTF.

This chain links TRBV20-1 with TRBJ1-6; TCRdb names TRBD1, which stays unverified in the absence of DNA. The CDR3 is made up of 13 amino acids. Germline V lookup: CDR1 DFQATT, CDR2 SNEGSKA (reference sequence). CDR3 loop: CSARGTGRSPLHF.

CDR3 in amino acids: CASSPPVAGGTSILYTQYF. J is TRBJ2-3 and V is TRBV11-2; TCRdb reports TRBD2, a call that lacks DNA to check it against. CDR1 is SGHAT, CDR2 FQNNGV, per germline. The CDR3 loop spans 19 amino acids.

CDR3 loop: CASSLTSGNQETQYF. V is TRBV6-2 or TRBV6-3 and J is TRBJ2-5; TCRdb outputs TRBD2, but without DNA this stays unchecked. The CDR3 covers 15 residues. Germline V gene lookup returns CDR1 MNHEY and CDR2 SVGEGT.

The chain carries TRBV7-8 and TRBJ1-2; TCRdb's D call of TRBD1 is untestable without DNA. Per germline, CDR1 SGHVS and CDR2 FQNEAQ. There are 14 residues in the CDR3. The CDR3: CASSLGDGTYGYTF.

CDR3 loop: CASSLMIAGGNEQFF. V gene TRBV7-2 combines with J gene TRBJ2-1; TCRdb indicates TRBD2, and absent DNA this call remains unverified. The CDR3 is 15 residues long. Germline V CDR1 and CDR2: SGHTA, FQGNSA.

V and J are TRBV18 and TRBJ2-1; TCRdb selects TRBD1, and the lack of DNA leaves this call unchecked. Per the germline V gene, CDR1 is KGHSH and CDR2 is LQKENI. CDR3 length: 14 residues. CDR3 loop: CASSFQGQSNEQFF.

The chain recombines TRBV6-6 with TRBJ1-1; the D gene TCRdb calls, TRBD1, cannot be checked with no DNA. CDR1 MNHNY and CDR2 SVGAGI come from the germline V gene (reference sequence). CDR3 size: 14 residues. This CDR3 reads CASGPQGRNTEAFF.

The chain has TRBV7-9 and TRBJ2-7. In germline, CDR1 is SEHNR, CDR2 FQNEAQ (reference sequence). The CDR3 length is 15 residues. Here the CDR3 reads CASSSWVEGSYEQYF.

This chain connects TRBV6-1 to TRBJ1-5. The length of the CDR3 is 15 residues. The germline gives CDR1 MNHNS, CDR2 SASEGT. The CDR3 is CASGLVTSGPQPQHF.

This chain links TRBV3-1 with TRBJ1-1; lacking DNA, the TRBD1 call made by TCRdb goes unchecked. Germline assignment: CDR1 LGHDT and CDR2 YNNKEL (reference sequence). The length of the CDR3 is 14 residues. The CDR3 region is CASSVQQGYTEAFF. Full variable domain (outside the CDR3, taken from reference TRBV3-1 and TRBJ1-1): DTAVSQTPKYLVTQMGNDKSIKCEQNLGHDTMYWYKQDSKKFLKIMFSYNNKELIINETVPNRFSPKSPDKAHLNLHINSLELGDSAVYFCASSVQQGYTEAFFGQGTRLTVV.

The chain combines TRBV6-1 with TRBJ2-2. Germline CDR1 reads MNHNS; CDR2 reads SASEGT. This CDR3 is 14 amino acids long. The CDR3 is CASRLLIVTGELFF.

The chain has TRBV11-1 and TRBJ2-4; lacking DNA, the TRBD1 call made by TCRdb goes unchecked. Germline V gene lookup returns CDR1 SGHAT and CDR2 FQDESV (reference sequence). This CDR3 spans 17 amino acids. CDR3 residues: CASSSPGTGVGKNIQYF.

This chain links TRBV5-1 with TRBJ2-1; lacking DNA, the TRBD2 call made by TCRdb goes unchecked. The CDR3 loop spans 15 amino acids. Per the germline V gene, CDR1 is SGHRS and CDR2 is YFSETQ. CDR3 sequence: CASSTLSGEINEQFF.

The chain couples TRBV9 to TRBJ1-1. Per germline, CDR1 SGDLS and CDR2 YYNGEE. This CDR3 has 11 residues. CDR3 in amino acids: CASGGNTEAFF.

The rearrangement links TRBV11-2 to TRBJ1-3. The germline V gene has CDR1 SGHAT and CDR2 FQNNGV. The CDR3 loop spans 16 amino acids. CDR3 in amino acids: CASSSGWFQIGNTIYF.